Shown below are 29 T cell receptor beta chains from a single sample sequenced in a study of human T cells and chemical hapten exposure. Via MiXCR, TCRdb re-called the RACE reads, giving one row per CDR3 protein. The sample lists 380,000 or so distinct CDR3 sequences; approximately 5.1% were seen once. Time point reported: patch test 1, 2 weeks after DPC sensitization. Treatment of the sample: therapeutic diphenylcyclopropenone sensitization with weekly scalp DPC. The specimen comprised whole blood, sampled in connection with sensitization to the hapten diphenylcyclopropenone (DPC). These receptors were collected from a woman in her forties or fifties with alopecia areata. Some clones in this sample may be carry-over from other donors' samples.

This clonotype was recorded at least ten times. The chain has TRBV10-3 and TRBJ2-1; tentative D call: TRBD1 (6 bases). The CDR3 runs 13 residues. Germline V gives CDR1 ENHRY, CDR2 SYGVKD. Trimming took 3 bases from V and 9 from J, leaving 12 bases between them. The CDR3 loop is CAISDREGGEQFF. CDR3 nucleotide sequence: TGTGCCATCAGTGATCGGGAAGGGGGTGAGCAGTTCTTC.

The chain uses TRBV7-2 and TRBJ1-4, with D maybe TRBD1 (6 bases). The V end lost 5 bases, the J end lost 3 bases, and 10 bases lay between the germline ends. This CDR3 is built from 14 residues. From germline, CDR1 is SGHTA and CDR2 FQGNSA. The CDR3 here is CASSVGGANEKLFF. Written as DNA, the CDR3 is TGTGCCAGCAGCGTAGGGGGAGCTAATGAAAAACTGTTTTTT.

This clonotype has only a few counts. V and J are TRBV3-1 and TRBJ2-5; 7 nucleotides match TRBD1. CDR1 is LGHDT and CDR2 is YNNKEL in the germline V gene (reference sequence). The CDR3 totals 13 residues. J was trimmed by 3 bases and V by 3 bases; bases with no gene match: 1. CDR3 sequence (DNA): TGTGCCAGCAGCCAGGGGACAGAAGAGACCCAGTACTTC. Translated: CASSQGTEETQYF.

This clonotype has a count of ten or more. The genes are TRBV7-2 and TRBJ2-7; 7 bases are shared with TRBD2. The CDR3 totals 12 residues. From germline, CDR1 is SGHTA and CDR2 FQGNSA. Trimming took 1 base from V and 6 from J; bases not matched to a gene: 0. The CDR3, as DNA: TGTGCCAGCAGCTTAGGGGGGGGCGAGCAGTACTTC. Encoded protein: CASSLGGGEQYF.

The sample holds a few counts of this clonotype. This chain uses TRBV30 with TRBJ2-7; 10 nucleotides line up with TRBD1. Trimming took 2 bases from V and 5 from J; bases not matched to a gene: 6. The CDR3 contains 14 residues. Looked up from germline, CDR1 is GTSNPN and CDR2 is SVGIG (reference sequence). The CDR3 region has the DNA TGTGCCTGGAGTCCCGGGACAGGGGTTGACGAGCAGTACTTC. Its translation: CAWSPGTGVDEQYF.

This clonotype was picked up a small number of times. This rearrangement joins TRBV2 to TRBJ1-5; perhaps TRBD1 as D (6 bases). In germline, CDR1 is SNHLY, CDR2 FYNNEI. The CDR3 spans 14 residues. V was shortened by 6 bases and J by 0 bases, with 9 bases between the two germline ends. CDR3 region: CASRVDSSNQPQHF. The DNA for the CDR3 is TGTGCCAGCAGAGTGGACAGTAGCAATCAGCCCCAGCATTTT.

This clonotype was seen at least ten times. The rearrangement uses TRBV29-1 and TRBJ2-1, with D possibly being TRBD1 (6 bases). This CDR3 has 15 residues. V was cut by 5 bases and J by 0 bases, with 14 bases left in between. Germline CDR1 SQVTM, CDR2 ANQGSEA. CDR3 nucleotides: TGCAGCGTTTCTTCCGGACAGACCTCCTACAATGAGCAGTTCTTC. It translates to CSVSSGQTSYNEQFF.

V and J are TRBV4-1 and TRBJ1-5; no reliable D call. The CDR3 contains 16 residues. V was trimmed by 2 bases and J by 2 bases, leaving 13 bases between them. The germline CDR1 and CDR2 sequences are MGHRA and YSYEKL. CDR3 sequence (DNA): TGCGCCAGCAGCCAATATGCGATGCCGGGCAATCAGCCCCAGCATTTT. It encodes CASSQYAMPGNQPQHF.

This clonotype was counted ten times or more. The CDR3 DNA follows: TGTGCCAGCACCGCTTACGGTCTGACAGGGGGGAGCACTGAAGCTTTCTTT. As protein: CASTAYGLTGGSTEAFF. This rearrangement joins TRBV5-4 to TRBJ1-1; 9 positions match TRBD1. Germline lookup yields CDR1 SGHNT and CDR2 YYREEE (reference sequence). J lost 4 bases, V lost 6 bases, and 16 bases had no gene match. CDR3 size: 17 residues.

This clonotype was counted a few times. The chain is built from TRBV11-2 and TRBJ2-2; 12 nucleotides match TRBD2. Germline CDR1 reads SGHAT; CDR2 reads FQNNGV. J gave up 0 bases and V 5 bases, and 7 bases lay outside the gene matches. The CDR3 runs 18 residues. The CDR3 nucleotides read TGTGCCAGCAGCCCCGGGCTAGCGGGAGGGTCGAACACCGGGGAGCTGTTTTTT. As protein: CASSPGLAGGSNTGELFF.

This clonotype was seen many times. This sequence joins TRBV29-1 and TRBJ2-7; 8 bases match TRBD1. The CDR3 is made up of 14 amino acids. In germline, CDR1 is SQVTM, CDR2 ANQGSEA. Trimming took 3 bases from V and 0 from J; bases not matched to a gene: 4. CDR3 nucleotide sequence: TGCAGCGTTGATACAGGGGGATTCTCCTACGAGCAGTACTTC. This translates into CSVDTGGFSYEQYF.

This clonotype was counted only a few times. The chain combines TRBV28 with TRBJ1-1; a weak D match, TRBD1 (5 bases). The germline V and J ends were trimmed by 7 bases and 5 bases, with 14 bases remaining between them. The CDR3 is 13 residues long. CDR1 is MDHEN and CDR2 is SYDVKM in the germline V gene. The CDR3 region has the DNA TGTGCCAGCAAGCTGGTGGGGGGGACTGAAGCTTTCTTT. Its translation: CASKLVGGTEAFF.

This clonotype has just a few counts. V and J are TRBV2 and TRBJ1-6; a weak D match, TRBD1 (6 bases). This CDR3 has 16 amino acids. Trimming shortened V by 2 bases and J by 6 bases, and 14 bases separated the two germline ends. CDR1 is SNHLY and CDR2 is FYNNEI in the germline V gene. CDR3 sequence reads: CASSETWGQSNSPLHF. As DNA, the CDR3 is TGTGCCAGCAGTGAAACCTGGGGGCAGAGTAATTCACCCCTCCACTTT.

There are many counts of this clonotype. The chain carries TRBV12-3 or TRBV12-4 and TRBJ1-2; maybe TRBD1 (6 bases). There are 13 residues in the CDR3. V shed 5 bases and J shed 8 bases, with 15 bases lying between them. The CDR3 DNA follows: TGTGCCAGCAGTGGGACATCCCGGGAAGGCTACACCTTC. The encoded protein is CASSGTSREGYTF.

At least ten counts were recorded for this clonotype. V and J are TRBV19 and TRBJ1-2; D is perhaps TRBD1 (6 bases). V lost 9 bases to trimming and J lost 4 bases, with 12 bases between them. This CDR3 has 12 amino acids. The germline V gene encodes CDR1 LNHDA and CDR2 SQIVND (reference sequence). CDR3 DNA sequence: TGTGCCAGCACCCAGACAGGCTATGGCTACACCTTC. This sequence encodes CASTQTGYGYTF.

This clonotype was detected only a few times. The CDR3 region has the DNA TGCGCCAGCAGCCAAGGTTATCGGGGAGATGAGCAGTTCTTC. It codes for CASSQGYRGDEQFF. The chain couples TRBV4-1 to TRBJ2-1, with D perhaps TRBD2 (5 bases). V lost 1 base to trimming and J lost 8 bases, with 12 bases between them. Germline V gene sequence: CDR1 MGHRA, CDR2 YSYEKL. This CDR3 is built from 14 residues.

The V and J genes are TRBV5-1 and TRBJ2-3; D remains unclear. With 0 bases removed from V and 2 bases from J, the gap between germline ends came to 13 bases. CDR1 SGHRS and CDR2 YFSETQ come from the germline V gene. The CDR3 is 16 amino acids. This CDR3 reads CASSLGSQTLTDTQYF. The CDR3 DNA reads TGCGCCAGCAGCTTGGGGTCCCAAACACTCACAGATACGCAGTATTTT.

The chain has TRBV12-3 or TRBV12-4 and TRBJ1-1, with D perhaps TRBD1 (5 bases). The CDR3 covers 14 residues. V was shortened by 11 bases and J by 1 base, with 17 bases between the two germline ends. In DNA form, the CDR3 reads TGTGCCTCAAGGGTCGGGGCTGGGAACACTGAAGCTTTCTTT. This gives the protein CASRVGAGNTEAFF.

This chain connects TRBV29-1 to TRBJ2-2; D might be TRBD1 (5 bases). V shed 5 bases and J shed 6 bases, with 13 bases lying between them. The CDR3 length is 13 residues. Germline loops: CDR1 SQVTM, CDR2 ANQGSEA. CDR3 in DNA: TGCAGCGTTCCAGGGTATCGATCCGGGGAGCTGTTTTTT. This sequence encodes CSVPGYRSGELFF.

The chain has TRBV20-1 and TRBJ2-3, with TRBD2 as a possible D gene (6 bases). This CDR3 has 14 residues. The germline V gene has CDR1 DFQATT and CDR2 SNEGSKA (reference sequence). V shed 6 bases and J shed 6 bases, with 19 bases lying between them. DNA of the CDR3: TGCAGTGCGCCACCCGGGACTCAACTGGATACGCAGTATTTT. Its translation: CSAPPGTQLDTQYF.

This clonotype was seen a handful of times. V is TRBV7-2 and J is TRBJ1-2; 7 bases are shared with TRBD1. Germline V gives CDR1 SGHTA, CDR2 FQGNSA. The CDR3 loop spans 15 amino acids. J gave up 0 bases and V 5 bases, and 6 bases lay outside the gene matches. DNA of the CDR3: TGTGCCAGCAGCCTTACAGGGGAAGCTAACTATGGCTACACCTTC. It translates to CASSLTGEANYGYTF. The entire variable domain, with the rest obtained from reference TRBV7-2 and TRBJ1-2, is as follows: GAGVSQSPSNKVTEKGKDVELRCDPISGHTALYWYRQSLGQGLEFLIYFQGNSAPDKSGLPSDRFSAERTGGSVSTLTIQRTQQEDSAVYLCASSLTGEANYGYTFGSGTRLTVV.

A few counts support this clonotype. The chain links TRBV19 to TRBJ2-1; a possible D gene is TRBD2 (6 bases). The V end was cut by 3 bases, the J end by 6 bases, with 21 bases between. This CDR3 region has 17 residues. Germline V CDR1 and CDR2: LNHDA, SQIVND (reference sequence). The chain's CDR3 is CASSMGQGTLAINEQFF. The CDR3 nucleotides read TGTGCCAGTAGTATGGGGCAGGGCACTCTAGCGATCAATGAGCAGTTCTTC.

At least ten counts were recorded for this clonotype. This rearrangement joins TRBV7-8 to TRBJ2-3, with 7 bases fitting TRBD2. V gave up 8 bases and J gave up 2 bases; unmatched junction bases: 4. The CDR3 length is 13 residues. Germline lookup yields CDR1 SGHVS and CDR2 FQNEAQ. CDR3 protein: CASAGETTDTQYF. The CDR3, as DNA: TGTGCCAGCGCGGGGGAAACCACAGATACGCAGTATTTT.

This clonotype has only a few counts. This chain links TRBV7-2 with TRBJ1-4; D is unclear. CDR3 length: 16 residues. V lost 2 bases and J 3 bases, leaving 13 bases between the germline ends. Per germline, CDR1 SGHTA and CDR2 FQGNSA. For the CDR3, the DNA is TGTGCCAGCAGCTTAAAGGACCCGAGGGCTAATGAAAAACTGTTTTTT. This sequence encodes CASSLKDPRANEKLFF.

The V call is TRBV7-9, the J call TRBJ2-7; TRBD1 is a possible D gene (6 bases). The CDR3 is 14 amino acids. V lost 1 base and J 2 bases, leaving 9 bases between the germline ends. CDR1 is SEHNR, CDR2 FQNEAQ, per germline (reference sequence). The CDR3 coding sequence is TGTGCCAGCAGCTTAGGGGACACTACCTACGAGCAGTACTTC. It encodes CASSLGDTTYEQYF.

This clonotype occurred many times. CDR3 loop: CATKASANNEQFF. In DNA, the CDR3 is TGTGCCACCAAAGCTAGCGCCAACAATGAGCAGTTCTTC. The V and J genes are TRBV6-5 and TRBJ2-1; D perhaps matches TRBD2 (6 bases). V lost 10 bases, J lost 5 bases, and 15 bases lay in between. The CDR3 totals 13 residues. Germline CDR1 MNHEY, CDR2 SVGAGI.

V gene TRBV6-1 combines with J gene TRBJ1-5; D unclear. Germline V gene lookup returns CDR1 MNHNS and CDR2 SASEGT. V shed 10 bases and J shed 2 bases, with 15 bases lying between them. The CDR3 is 14 residues long. CDR3 nucleotides: TGTGCCATCTCCCGAGTGGGAGGCAATCAGCCCCAGCATTTT. Translation: CAISRVGGNQPQHF.

The CDR3 bases are TGTGCCATCAGTGAGTCGAGCGGACAGGGGGCCAACGTCCTGACTTTC. Translating it yields CAISESSGQGANVLTF. The J gene is TRBJ2-6, the V gene TRBV10-3; a possible D gene is TRBD1 (6 bases). Germline-derived CDR1 and CDR2 are ENHRY and SYGVKD. The CDR3 runs to 16 residues. V gave up 0 bases and J gave up 4 bases, with 10 bases separating them.

This clonotype was counted many times. The chain employs TRBV7-8 and TRBJ2-7; no firm D call. This CDR3 is 11 amino acids long. Between the trimmed V and J ends, which lost 5 bases and 4 bases, there was a span of 6 bases. Per germline, CDR1 SGHVS and CDR2 FQNEAQ. Written as DNA, the CDR3 is TGTGCCAGCAGCCCGCGGTACGAGCAGTACTTC. Translated: CASSPRYEQYF.